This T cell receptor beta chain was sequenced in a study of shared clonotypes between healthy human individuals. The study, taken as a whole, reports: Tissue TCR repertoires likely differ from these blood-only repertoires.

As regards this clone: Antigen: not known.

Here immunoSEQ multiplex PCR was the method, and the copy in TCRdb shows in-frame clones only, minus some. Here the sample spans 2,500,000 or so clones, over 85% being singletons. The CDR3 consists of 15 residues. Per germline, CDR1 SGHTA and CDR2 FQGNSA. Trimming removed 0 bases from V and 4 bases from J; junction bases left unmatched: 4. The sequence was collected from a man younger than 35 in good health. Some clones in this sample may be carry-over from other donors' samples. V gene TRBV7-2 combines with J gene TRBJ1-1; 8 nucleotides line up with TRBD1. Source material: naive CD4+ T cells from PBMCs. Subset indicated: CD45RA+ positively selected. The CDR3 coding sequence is TGTGCCAGCAGCTTAGCCCAGGGGGCCCGCACTGAAGCTTTCTTT. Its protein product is CASSLAQGARTEAFF.